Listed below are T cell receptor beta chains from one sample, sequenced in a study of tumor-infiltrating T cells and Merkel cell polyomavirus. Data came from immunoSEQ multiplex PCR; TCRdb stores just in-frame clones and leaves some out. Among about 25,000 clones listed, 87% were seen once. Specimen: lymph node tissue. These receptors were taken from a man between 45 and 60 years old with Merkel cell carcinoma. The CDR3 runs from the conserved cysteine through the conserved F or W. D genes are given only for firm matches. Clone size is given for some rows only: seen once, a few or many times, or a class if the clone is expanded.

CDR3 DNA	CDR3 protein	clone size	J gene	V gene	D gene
TGTGCCAGCTTGGCCTCCCCCTATAATTCACCCCTCCACTTT	CASLASPYNSPLHF	-	TRBJ1-6	TRBV7-2	-
TGTGCCAGCAGTGAAGCCGACAGGGCGCCTTCCTACAATGAGCAGTTCTTC	CASSEADRAPSYNEQFF	-	TRBJ2-1	TRBV6-1	TRBD1
TGTGCCAGCAGTTTATCAGTATTAAGCAATCAGCCCCAGCATTTT	CASSLSVLSNQPQHF	-	TRBJ1-5	TRBV28	-
TGTGCCAGCAGCGTAGAGGTAGGGGGTGGAACTGAAGCTTTCTTT	CASSVEVGGGTEAFF	-	TRBJ1-1	TRBV9	-
TGTGCCAGCAGCTTGGGCGTGTCGGGACAGGGAGCCTCTTCCTCCTACGAGCAGTACTTC	CASSLGVSGQGASSSYEQYF	-	TRBJ2-7	TRBV7-6	TRBD1
TGCGCCAGCAGCCAAGATCGGGGGCGGGGGGACAATGAGCAGTTCTTC	CASSQDRGRGDNEQFF	once	TRBJ2-1	TRBV4-3	TRBD2
TGCGCCAGCAGCCTGGGACTAGCGGACACAGATACGCAGTATTTT	CASSLGLADTDTQYF	-	TRBJ2-3	TRBV5-1	TRBD2
TGTGCCAGCTCCCGACAGTTCAATCAGCCCCAGCATTTT	CASSRQFNQPQHF	few	TRBJ1-5	TRBV27	-
TGTGCCAGCAGCAGGGGACAGGGGTCGCTGCAGCCCCAGCATTTT	CASSRGQGSLQPQHF	-	TRBJ1-5	TRBV6-5	TRBD1
TGTGCCAGCTCCCCGAGCGGGAGAGTTTACAATGAGCAGTTCTTC	CASSPSGRVYNEQFF	-	TRBJ2-1	TRBV18	TRBD2
TGTGCCAGCAGCTTAGATCCCGGTGAAGAGACCCAGTACTTC	CASSLDPGEETQYF	-	TRBJ2-5	TRBV7-6	-
TGTGCCAGCAGCTTGGTACAGCCTAACTATGGCTACACCTTC	CASSLVQPNYGYTF	-	TRBJ1-2	TRBV5-6	-
TGTGCCAGCAGTTCGCCGGGACAGGGGAACGAGCAGTACTTC	CASSSPGQGNEQYF	-	TRBJ2-7	TRBV6-5	TRBD1
TGCGCCAGCAGCTTTTGGACAGAACAAGAGACCCAGTACTTC	CASSFWTEQETQYF	-	TRBJ2-5	TRBV5-1	-
TGTGCCAGCAGCCAAGATCAGTGGGGCGGTGGAGAAAAACTGTTTTTT	CASSQDQWGGGEKLFF	-	TRBJ1-4	TRBV14	-
TGCGCCAGCAGCTCAACGGCCGGGACAGACACTGAAGCTTTCTTT	CASSSTAGTDTEAFF	-	TRBJ1-1	TRBV5-1	TRBD1
TGTGCCAGCAGCGTAGCAGGTAGGGGGCTCGACACTGAAGCTTTCTTT	CASSVAGRGLDTEAFF	-	TRBJ1-1	TRBV9	TRBD1
TGTGCCAGCAGGGTGAACAGGGGGCTCATCTATGGCTACACCTTC	CASRVNRGLIYGYTF	-	TRBJ1-2	TRBV28	TRBD1
TGTGCCAGCAGTGAATCGGGGGACTACGAGCAGTACTTC	CASSESGDYEQYF	-	TRBJ2-7	TRBV6-1	-
TGTGCCAGTAGTCAGGCGTCGGGACACGGGACAAACACCATATATTTT	CASSQASGHGTNTIYF	-	TRBJ1-3	TRBV19	-
TGTGCCAGCTCACCACCGACAGTACAGTATGGCTACACCTTC	CASSPPTVQYGYTF	-	TRBJ1-2	TRBV18	-
TGTGCCAGCAGTCCAACCTCCCCCCAGGGCGCCTACGAGCAGTACTTC	CASSPTSPQGAYEQYF	-	TRBJ2-7	TRBV5-4	-
TGTGCCAGTAGTATAGGGAGTAGTGCCCTCTATGGCTACACCTTC	CASSIGSSALYGYTF	-	TRBJ1-2	TRBV19	-
TGTGCCAGCAGTTTCGGTTACAATTCACCCCTCCACTTT	CASSFGYNSPLHF	-	TRBJ1-6	TRBV27	-
TGTGCCAGCAGCCCTGACAGGGGCTCTGGAAACACCATATATTTT	CASSPDRGSGNTIYF	-	TRBJ1-3	TRBV28	TRBD1
TGTGCCAGCAGCTCGGGGGAGACCCAGTACTTC	CASSSGETQYF	-	TRBJ2-5	TRBV7-3	-
TGTGCCAGCAGCCGGGGTGGGGGCGGTAGACTCTACAATGAGCAGTTCTTC	CASSRGGGGRLYNEQFF	-	TRBJ2-1	TRBV7-3	-
TGTGCCAGCTCACCGGGGGGACAGTTTAGCAATCAGCCCCAGCATTTT	CASSPGGQFSNQPQHF	few	TRBJ1-5	TRBV18	TRBD1
TGTGCCAGCAGCTTACAGGGTTACGAGCAGTACTTC	CASSLQGYEQYF	-	TRBJ2-7	TRBV7-8	-
TGCGCCAGCACCCCCTCGGGATCTGGCGGGGGCGAGCAGTACTTC	CASTPSGSGGGEQYF	-	TRBJ2-7	TRBV5-1	TRBD2
TGTGCCAGCAGTTTCGCCAGGGAAGATACGCAGTATTTT	CASSFAREDTQYF	-	TRBJ2-3	TRBV6-5	-
TGTGCCAGCTCACGCGGATTGGAGGAGACCCAGTACTTC	CASSRGLEETQYF	-	TRBJ2-5	TRBV18	-
TGCGCCAGCAGCTTGCTAGGGGACTACGAGCAGTACTTC	CASSLLGDYEQYF	-	TRBJ2-7	TRBV5-1	-
TGCAGCCCTTCGGCAGGGCTTGGCTACACCTTC	CSPSAGLGYTF	-	TRBJ1-2	TRBV20-1	-